The 16 T cell receptor beta chains presented below share a single source sample, sequenced in a study of T cell responses to AZD1222 COVID-19 vaccine. Measured with immunoSEQ multiplex PCR; TCRdb has only the in-frame clones, and not every one. The repertoire holds 100,000 to 150,000 clones, with 70% to 90% as singletons. Here the sequenced sample was peripheral blood, taken on day 0 of AZD1222 vaccination. These receptors all stem from an adult in good health.

This rearrangement joins TRBV7-9 to TRBJ2-3; 12 bases map to TRBD2. The CDR3 spans 16 residues. With V trimmed by 5 bases and J by 3 bases, 6 bases remained unmatched. Germline values: CDR1 SEHNR, CDR2 FQNEAQ (reference sequence). CDR3 region: CASSPSGGAGTDTQYF. CDR3 nucleotide sequence: TGTGCCAGCAGCCCTAGCGGGGGGGCCGGGACAGATACGCAGTATTTT.

This sequence joins TRBV5-1 and TRBJ2-5; TRBD2 agrees at 9 bases. V lost 3 bases to trimming and J lost 4 bases; unmatched junction nucleotides: 13. The length of the CDR3 is 17 residues. Germline CDR1 SGHRS, CDR2 YFSETQ. For the CDR3, the DNA is TGCGCCAGCAGCTCCGAGAGAGGTCTAGCGGGGCGAGAGACCCAGTACTTC. Protein product: CASSSERGLAGRETQYF.

This clone has a handful of counts. V and J are TRBV5-1 and TRBJ1-3; tentative D call: TRBD1 (5 bases). The CDR3 totals 14 residues. Trimming left V 0 bases short and J 7 bases short, with 11 bases between. The germline V gene has CDR1 SGHRS and CDR2 YFSETQ. Here the CDR3 DNA reads TGCGCCAGCAGCTTGGAAAGTCAGGGCAACACCATATATTTT. Translating it yields CASSLESQGNTIYF.

The rearrangement joins TRBV30 to TRBJ2-1, with D possibly matching TRBD1 (6 bases). Germline V lookup: CDR1 GTSNPN, CDR2 SVGIG (reference sequence). CDR3 length: 13 residues. V gave up 1 base and J gave up 4 bases, with 8 bases separating them. In DNA, the CDR3 is TGTGCCTGGAGTGAGGACAGTTACAATGAGCAGTTCTTC. This encodes CAWSEDSYNEQFF.

The genes are TRBV18 and TRBJ1-4; tentatively, D is TRBD1 (6 bases). The CDR3 has 16 residues. The germline V and J ends were trimmed by 1 base and 5 bases, with 14 bases remaining between them. Germline assignment: CDR1 KGHSH and CDR2 LQKENI. The DNA of the CDR3 is TGTGCCAGCTCACCACAAGCCAGTAGGGGGAATGAAAAACTGTTTTTT. It translates to CASSPQASRGNEKLFF.

This clone was detected a few times. This sequence joins TRBV18 and TRBJ1-6; the D gene is possibly TRBD1 (5 bases). V was pared by 5 bases and J by 9 bases, with 20 bases between. CDR1 and CDR2 from the germline V gene are KGHSH and LQKENI. The CDR3 sequence is 16 residues long. The CDR3 spells CASSDGTPQVGSPLHF. CDR3 sequence (DNA): TGTGCCAGCTCAGACGGGACGCCGCAGGTCGGTTCACCCCTCCACTTT. The full variable domain, its missing parts supplied by reference TRBV18 and TRBJ1-6, is NAGVMQNPRHLVRRRGQEARLRCSPMKGHSHVYWYRQLPEEGLKFMVYLQKENIIDESGMPKERFSAEFPKEGPSILRIQQVVRGDSAAYFCASSDGTPQVGSPLHFGNGTRLTVT.

The chain carries TRBV9 and TRBJ2-1; TRBD2 matches at 8 bases. The CDR3 is made up of 15 amino acids. Trimming removed 0 bases from V and 7 bases from J; junction bases left unmatched: 6. The germline gives CDR1 SGDLS, CDR2 YYNGEE. The CDR3 nucleotides are TGTGCCAGCAGCGTAGTCGGCGGGGGGATAAATGAGCAGTTCTTC. Its translation: CASSVVGGGINEQFF.

The rearrangement uses TRBV5-1 and TRBJ2-2; D ambiguous. CDR3 length: 14 residues. The V and J ends lost 1 base and 0 bases respectively, with 4 bases between them. CDR1 SGHRS and CDR2 YFSETQ come from the germline V gene. As DNA, the CDR3 is TGCGCCAGCAGCTTGACAGCGAACACCGGGGAGCTGTTTTTT. This encodes CASSLTANTGELFF.

This chain joins TRBV4-3 and TRBJ2-7; 10 positions agree with TRBD1. Germline lookup yields CDR1 LGHNA and CDR2 YSLEER. CDR3 length equals 19 residues. V gave up 1 base and J gave up 3 bases; unmatched junction bases: 15. In nucleotides, the CDR3 is TGCGCCAGCAGCCAAGGCTGGGACCCCCCACGGACAGGGGGCTACGAGCAGTACTTC. Protein product: CASSQGWDPPRTGGYEQYF.

The J gene is TRBJ1-5, the V gene TRBV12-3 or TRBV12-4; D not resolved. CDR3 size: 13 residues. Trimming took 8 bases from V and 0 from J, leaving 8 bases between them. The CDR3 sequence: CASRQHSNQPQHF. DNA for the CDR3: TGTGCCAGCCGGCAACATAGCAATCAGCCCCAGCATTTT.

The chain joins TRBV18 to TRBJ1-3; D unresolved. The CDR3 has 15 residues. Germline CDR1 reads KGHSH; CDR2 reads LQKENI. The V end was cut by 0 bases, the J end by 1 base, with 7 bases between. CDR3 protein: CASSPPGNSGNTIYF. The CDR3 DNA reads as TGTGCCAGCTCACCACCCGGGAATTCTGGAAACACCATATATTTT.

The CDR3 coding sequence is TGTGCCACGACTAGCGGGGGGGAAGAGACCCAGTACTTC. It encodes CATTSGGEETQYF. The chain uses TRBV10-3 and TRBJ2-5; TRBD2 matches at 14 bases. CDR1 is ENHRY and CDR2 is SYGVKD in the germline V gene. Trimming took 10 bases from V and 3 from J; bases not matched to a gene: 1. This CDR3 spans 13 amino acids.

The chain has TRBV7-9 and TRBJ1-5, with TRBD1 as a possible D gene (5 bases). CDR3 length equals 16 residues. Germline V gene sequence: CDR1 SEHNR, CDR2 FQNEAQ (reference sequence). The V end was cut by 0 bases, the J end by 4 bases, with 13 bases between. The CDR3: CASSLAQGPINQPQHF. For the CDR3, the DNA is TGTGCCAGCAGCTTAGCCCAGGGACCAATAAATCAGCCCCAGCATTTT.

V gene TRBV13 combines with J gene TRBJ2-3; possibly TRBD1 for D (6 bases). This CDR3 spans 16 amino acids. V lost 4 bases, J lost 2 bases, and 16 bases lay in between. The germline V gene encodes CDR1 PRHDT and CDR2 FYEKMQ (reference sequence). The CDR3 DNA follows: TGTGCCAGCAGCTCAACTACAGGGTTTTCCACAGATACGCAGTATTTT. As protein: CASSSTTGFSTDTQYF. The full variable domain, completed using reference TRBV13 and TRBJ2-3, is AAGVIQSPRHLIKEKRETATLKCYPIPRHDTVYWYQQGPGQDPQFLISFYEKMQSDKGSIPDRFSAQQFSDYHSELNMSSLELGDSALYFCASSSTTGFSTDTQYFGPGTRLTVL.

The rearrangement links TRBV29-1 to TRBJ2-5; TRBD2 matches at 11 bases. The V gene's germline CDR1 is SQVTM and CDR2 ANQGSEA. The trim removed 7 bases at V and 1 base at J, leaving 2 bases unmatched. The CDR3 runs 13 residues. The chain's CDR3 is CSASGGTQETQYF. Written as DNA, the CDR3 is TGCAGCGCTAGCGGGGGGACCCAAGAGACCCAGTACTTC.

V usage is TRBV3-1 (or the pseudogene TRBV3-2) and J usage is TRBJ1-2; D not certain. Deletions cut 2 bases from V and 7 bases from J, with 8 bases between. Germline lookup yields CDR1 LGHDT and CDR2 YNNKEL (reference sequence). There are 12 residues in the CDR3. The DNA for the CDR3 is TGTGCCAGCAGCCAACCGTTCGGTGGCTACACCTTC. It translates to CASSQPFGGYTF.